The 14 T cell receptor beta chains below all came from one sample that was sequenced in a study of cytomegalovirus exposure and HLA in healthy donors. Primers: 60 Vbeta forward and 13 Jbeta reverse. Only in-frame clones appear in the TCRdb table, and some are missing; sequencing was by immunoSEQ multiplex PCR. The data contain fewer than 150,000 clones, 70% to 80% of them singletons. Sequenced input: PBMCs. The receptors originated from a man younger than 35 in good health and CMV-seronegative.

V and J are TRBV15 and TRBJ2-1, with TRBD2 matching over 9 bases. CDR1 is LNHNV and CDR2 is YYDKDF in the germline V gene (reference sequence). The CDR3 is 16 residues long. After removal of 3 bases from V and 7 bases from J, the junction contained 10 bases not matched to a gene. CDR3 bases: TGTGCCACCAGCAGGAGGACTAGCGCCTTGGGGAATGAGCAGTTCTTC. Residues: CATSRRTSALGNEQFF.

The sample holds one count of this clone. The CDR3 DNA is TGTGCCTGGAGTGTAAGAGGCAGGGCAGGAAACACCATATATTTT. The encoded protein is CAWSVRGRAGNTIYF. This sequence joins TRBV30 and TRBJ1-3; TRBD1 might be the D (5 bases). Trimming removed 0 bases from V and 4 bases from J, with 13 bases in between. The CDR3 loop spans 15 amino acids. The germline CDR1 and CDR2 sequences are GTSNPN and SVGIG (reference sequence).

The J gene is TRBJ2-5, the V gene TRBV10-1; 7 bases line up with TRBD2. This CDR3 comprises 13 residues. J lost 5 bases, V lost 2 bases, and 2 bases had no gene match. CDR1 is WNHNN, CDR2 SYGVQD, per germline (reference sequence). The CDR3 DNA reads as TGCGCCAGCAGTGAGGGAGCGGGGGAGACCCAGTACTTC. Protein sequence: CASSEGAGETQYF.

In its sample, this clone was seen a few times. As DNA, the CDR3 is TGCGCCAGCAGTGAGACTGGACAGATAAACACCGGGGAGCTGTTTTTT. This translates into CASSETGQINTGELFF. The chain uses TRBV10-2 and TRBJ2-2; D perhaps matches TRBD1 (6 bases). The CDR3 spans 16 residues. Trimming stripped 2 bases from V and 2 bases from J, with 12 bases between. Germline CDR1 reads WSHSY; CDR2 reads SAAADI.

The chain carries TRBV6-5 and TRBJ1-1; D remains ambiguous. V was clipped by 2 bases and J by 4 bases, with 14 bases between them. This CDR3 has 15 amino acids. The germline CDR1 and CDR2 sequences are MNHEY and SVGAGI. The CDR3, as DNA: TGTGCCAGCAGTTACATGGGTGTGGCGGGCACTGAAGCTTTCTTT. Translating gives CASSYMGVAGTEAFF.

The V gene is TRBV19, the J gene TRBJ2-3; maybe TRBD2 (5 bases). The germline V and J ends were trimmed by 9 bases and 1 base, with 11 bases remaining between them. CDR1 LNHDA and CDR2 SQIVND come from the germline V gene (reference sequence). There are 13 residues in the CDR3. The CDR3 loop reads CASILRGTDTQYF. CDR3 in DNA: TGTGCCAGCATCCTGAGGGGCACAGATACGCAGTATTTT.

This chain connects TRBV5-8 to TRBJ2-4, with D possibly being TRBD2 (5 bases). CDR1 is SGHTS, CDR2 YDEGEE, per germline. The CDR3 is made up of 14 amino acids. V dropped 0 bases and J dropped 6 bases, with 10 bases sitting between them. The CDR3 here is CASSLGGAVNIQYF. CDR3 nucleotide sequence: TGTGCCAGCAGCTTGGGGGGAGCAGTAAACATTCAGTACTTC.

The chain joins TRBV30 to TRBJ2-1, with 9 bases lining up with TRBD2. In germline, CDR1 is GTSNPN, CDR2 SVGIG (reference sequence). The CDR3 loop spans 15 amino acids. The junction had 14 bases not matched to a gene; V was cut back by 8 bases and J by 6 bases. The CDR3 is CAAPLGASGTNEQFF. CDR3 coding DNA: TGTGCCGCCCCCCTTGGGGCTAGCGGGACCAATGAGCAGTTCTTC.

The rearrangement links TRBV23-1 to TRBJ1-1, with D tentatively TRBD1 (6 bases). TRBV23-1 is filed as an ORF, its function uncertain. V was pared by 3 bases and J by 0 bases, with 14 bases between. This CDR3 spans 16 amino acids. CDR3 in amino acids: CASSHRGGALNTEAFF. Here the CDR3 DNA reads TGCGCCAGCAGTCATCGGGGGGGGGCTTTGAACACTGAAGCTTTCTTT.

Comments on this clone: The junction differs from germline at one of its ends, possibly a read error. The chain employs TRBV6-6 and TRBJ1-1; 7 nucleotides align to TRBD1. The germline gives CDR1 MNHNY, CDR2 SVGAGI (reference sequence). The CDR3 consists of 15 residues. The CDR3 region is CASIYIPRGTDEAFF. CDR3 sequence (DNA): TGTGCCAGCATTTACATTCCCCGTGGGACAGATGAAGCTTTCTTT.

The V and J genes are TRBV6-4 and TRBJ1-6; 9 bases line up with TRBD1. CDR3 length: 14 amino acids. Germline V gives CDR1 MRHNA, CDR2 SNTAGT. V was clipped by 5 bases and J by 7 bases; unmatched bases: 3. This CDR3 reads CASSSGTGNSPLHF. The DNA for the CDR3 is TGTGCCAGCAGTTCCGGGACAGGGAATTCACCCCTCCACTTT.

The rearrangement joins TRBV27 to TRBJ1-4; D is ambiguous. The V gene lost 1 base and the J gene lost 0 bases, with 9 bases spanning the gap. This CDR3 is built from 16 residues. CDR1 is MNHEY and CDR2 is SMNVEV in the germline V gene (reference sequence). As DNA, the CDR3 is TGTGCCAGCAGTTTATACAGTTATGCAACTAATGAAAAACTGTTTTTT. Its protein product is CASSLYSYATNEKLFF.

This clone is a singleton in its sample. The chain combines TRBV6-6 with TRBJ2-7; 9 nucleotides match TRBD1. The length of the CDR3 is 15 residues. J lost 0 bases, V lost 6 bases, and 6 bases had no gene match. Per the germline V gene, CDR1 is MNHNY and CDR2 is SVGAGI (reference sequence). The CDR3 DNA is TGTGCCAGCAGGGCCGAACAGGGGGCCTCCTACGAGCAGTACTTC. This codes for CASRAEQGASYEQYF.

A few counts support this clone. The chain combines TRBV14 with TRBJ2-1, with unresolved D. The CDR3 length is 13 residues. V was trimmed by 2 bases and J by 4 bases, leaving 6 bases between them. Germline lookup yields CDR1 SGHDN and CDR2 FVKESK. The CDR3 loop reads CASSQSQYNEQFF. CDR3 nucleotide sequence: TGTGCCAGCAGCCAATCCCAATACAATGAGCAGTTCTTC.